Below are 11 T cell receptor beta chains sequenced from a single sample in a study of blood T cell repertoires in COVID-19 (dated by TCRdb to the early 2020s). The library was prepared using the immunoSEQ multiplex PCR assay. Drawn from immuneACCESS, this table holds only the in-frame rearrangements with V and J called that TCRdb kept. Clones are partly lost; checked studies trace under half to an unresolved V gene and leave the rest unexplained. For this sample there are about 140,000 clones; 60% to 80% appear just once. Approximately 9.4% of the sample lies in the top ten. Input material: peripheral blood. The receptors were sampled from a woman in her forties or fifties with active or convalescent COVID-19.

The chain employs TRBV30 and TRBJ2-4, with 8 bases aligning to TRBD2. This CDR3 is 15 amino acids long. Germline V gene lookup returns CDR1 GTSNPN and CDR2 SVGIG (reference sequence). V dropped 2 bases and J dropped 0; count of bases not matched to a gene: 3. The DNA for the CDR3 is TGTGCCTGGAGTTCGGGGGGGTTAGCCAAAAACATTCAGTACTTC. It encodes CAWSSGGLAKNIQYF.

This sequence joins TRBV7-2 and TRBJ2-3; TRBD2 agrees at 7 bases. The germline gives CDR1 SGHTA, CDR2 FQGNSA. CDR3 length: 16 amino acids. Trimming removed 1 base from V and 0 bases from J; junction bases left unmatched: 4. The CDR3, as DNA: TGTGCCAGCAGCTTAGTGGGGGGGGTGAGCACAGATACGCAGTATTTT. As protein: CASSLVGGVSTDTQYF.

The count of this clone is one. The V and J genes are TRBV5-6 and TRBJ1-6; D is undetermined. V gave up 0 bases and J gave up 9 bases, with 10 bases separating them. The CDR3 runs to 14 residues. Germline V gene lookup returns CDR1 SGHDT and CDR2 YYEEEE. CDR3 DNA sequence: TGTGCCAGCAGCTTGGGCCAGGTCGGTTCACCCCTCCACTTT. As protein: CASSLGQVGSPLHF.

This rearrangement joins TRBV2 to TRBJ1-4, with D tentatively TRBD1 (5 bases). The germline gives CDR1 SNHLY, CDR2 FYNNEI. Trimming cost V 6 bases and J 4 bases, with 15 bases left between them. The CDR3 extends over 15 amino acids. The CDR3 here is CASSRERQHNEKLFF. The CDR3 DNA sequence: TGTGCCAGCAGCCGTGAACGACAGCATAATGAAAAACTGTTTTTT.

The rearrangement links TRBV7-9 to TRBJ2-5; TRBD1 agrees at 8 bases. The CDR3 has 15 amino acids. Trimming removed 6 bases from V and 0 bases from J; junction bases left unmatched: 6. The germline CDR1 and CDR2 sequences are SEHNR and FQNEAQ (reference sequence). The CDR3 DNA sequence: TGTGCCAGCAGTGGACAGGGCAGCTACCAAGAGACCCAGTACTTC. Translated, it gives CASSGQGSYQETQYF.

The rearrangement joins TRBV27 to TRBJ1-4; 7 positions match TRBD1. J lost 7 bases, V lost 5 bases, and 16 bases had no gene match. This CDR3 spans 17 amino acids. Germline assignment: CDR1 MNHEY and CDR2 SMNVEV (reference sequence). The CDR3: CASSLSHGAGGTEKLFF. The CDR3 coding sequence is TGTGCCAGCAGTCTCTCCCATGGTGCAGGGGGGACTGAAAAACTGTTTTTT.

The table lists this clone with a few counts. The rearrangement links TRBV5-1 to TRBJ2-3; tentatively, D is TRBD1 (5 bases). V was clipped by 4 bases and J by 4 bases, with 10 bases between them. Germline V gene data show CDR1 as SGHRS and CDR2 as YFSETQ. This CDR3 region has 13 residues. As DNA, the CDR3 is TGCGCCAGCAGCCTGACAGTTGCAGATACGCAGTATTTT. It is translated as CASSLTVADTQYF.

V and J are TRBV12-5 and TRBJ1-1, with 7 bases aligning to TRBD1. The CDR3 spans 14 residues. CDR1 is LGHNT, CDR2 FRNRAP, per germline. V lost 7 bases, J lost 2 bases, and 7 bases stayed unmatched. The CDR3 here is CASARQGLNTEAFF. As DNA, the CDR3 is TGTGCTAGTGCCCGACAGGGTCTAAACACTGAAGCTTTCTTT.

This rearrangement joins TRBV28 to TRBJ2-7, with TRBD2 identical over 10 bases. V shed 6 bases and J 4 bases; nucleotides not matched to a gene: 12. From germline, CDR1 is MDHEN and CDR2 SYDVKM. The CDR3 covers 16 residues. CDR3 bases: TGTGCCAGCAGAAAGGGTCTAGCGGGAGTTAGGTACGAGCAGTACTTC. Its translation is CASRKGLAGVRYEQYF.

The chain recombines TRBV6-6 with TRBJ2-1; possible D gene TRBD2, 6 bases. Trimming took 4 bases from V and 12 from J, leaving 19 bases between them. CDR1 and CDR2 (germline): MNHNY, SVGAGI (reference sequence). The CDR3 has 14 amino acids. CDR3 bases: TGTGCCAGCAGTTTCCTCGACGGGGGATTCTCGCAGTTCTTC. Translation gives CASSFLDGGFSQFF.

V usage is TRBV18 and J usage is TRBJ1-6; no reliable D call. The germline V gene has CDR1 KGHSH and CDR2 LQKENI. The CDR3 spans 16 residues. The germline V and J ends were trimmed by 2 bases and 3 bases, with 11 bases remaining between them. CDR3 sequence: CASSPGGQNYNSPLHF. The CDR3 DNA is TGTGCCAGCTCACCAGGTGGGCAAAACTATAATTCACCCCTCCACTTT.